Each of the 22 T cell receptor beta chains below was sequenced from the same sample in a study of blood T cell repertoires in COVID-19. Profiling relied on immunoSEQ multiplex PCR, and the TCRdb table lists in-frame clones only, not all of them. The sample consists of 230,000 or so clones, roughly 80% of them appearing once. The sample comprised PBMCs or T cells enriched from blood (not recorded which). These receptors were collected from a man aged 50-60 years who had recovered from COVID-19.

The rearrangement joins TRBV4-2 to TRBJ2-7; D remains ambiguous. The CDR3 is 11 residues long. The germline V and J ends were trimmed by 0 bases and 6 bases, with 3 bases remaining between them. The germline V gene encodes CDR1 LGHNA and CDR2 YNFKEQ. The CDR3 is CASSQEAEQYF. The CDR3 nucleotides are TGTGCCAGCAGCCAAGAAGCCGAGCAGTACTTC.

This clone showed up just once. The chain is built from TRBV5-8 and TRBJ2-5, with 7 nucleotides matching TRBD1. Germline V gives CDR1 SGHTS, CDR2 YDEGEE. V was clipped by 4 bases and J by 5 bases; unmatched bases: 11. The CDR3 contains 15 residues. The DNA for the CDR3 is TGTGCCAGCAGCACAAGACAGGGAGCGGAGGAGACCCAGTACTTC. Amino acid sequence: CASSTRQGAEETQYF.

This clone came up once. The CDR3, as DNA: TGTGCCAGCAGCTTAACCAGGGGCTATGGCTACACCTTC. Translated: CASSLTRGYGYTF. The chain recombines TRBV11-3 with TRBJ1-2; the D gene is possibly TRBD1 (6 bases). CDR1 is SGHNT, CDR2 YENEEA, per germline. The CDR3 is 13 amino acids. Trimming took 2 bases from V and 4 from J, leaving 8 bases between them.

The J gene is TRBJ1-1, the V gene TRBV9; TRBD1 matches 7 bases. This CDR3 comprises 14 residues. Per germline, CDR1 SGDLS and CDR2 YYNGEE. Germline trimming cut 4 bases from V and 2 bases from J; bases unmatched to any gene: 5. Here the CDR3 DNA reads TGTGCCAGCAGCCCTGGGGACAGAAACACTGAAGCTTTCTTT. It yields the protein CASSPGDRNTEAFF.

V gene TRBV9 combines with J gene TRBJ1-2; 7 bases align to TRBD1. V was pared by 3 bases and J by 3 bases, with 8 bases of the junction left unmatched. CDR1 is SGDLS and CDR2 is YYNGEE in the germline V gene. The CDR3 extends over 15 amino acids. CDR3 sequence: CASSADRESYYGYTF. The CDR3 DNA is TGTGCCAGCAGCGCCGACAGGGAGTCATACTATGGCTACACCTTC.

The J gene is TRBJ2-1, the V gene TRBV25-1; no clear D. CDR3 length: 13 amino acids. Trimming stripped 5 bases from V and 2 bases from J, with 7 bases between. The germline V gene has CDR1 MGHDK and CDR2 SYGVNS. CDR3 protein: CASSRVAYNEQFF. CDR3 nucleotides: TGTGCCAGCAGTCGGGTAGCCTACAATGAGCAGTTCTTC.

CDR3 nucleotide sequence: TGCGCCAGCAGCTCCAGCAGGGTGGGGAACACTGAAGCTTTCTTT. This gives the protein CASSSSRVGNTEAFF. The rearrangement links TRBV5-1 to TRBJ1-1, with a possible D match to TRBD1 (5 bases). CDR3 size: 15 residues. Trimming cost V 3 bases and J 1 base, with 13 bases left between them. The germline V gene has CDR1 SGHRS and CDR2 YFSETQ.

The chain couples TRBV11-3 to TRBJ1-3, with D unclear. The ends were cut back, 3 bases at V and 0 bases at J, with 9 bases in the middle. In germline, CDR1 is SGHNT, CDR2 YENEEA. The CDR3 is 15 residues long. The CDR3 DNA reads TGTGCCAGCAGCTTCCCAGAGGTCTCTGGAAACACCATATATTTT. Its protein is CASSFPEVSGNTIYF.

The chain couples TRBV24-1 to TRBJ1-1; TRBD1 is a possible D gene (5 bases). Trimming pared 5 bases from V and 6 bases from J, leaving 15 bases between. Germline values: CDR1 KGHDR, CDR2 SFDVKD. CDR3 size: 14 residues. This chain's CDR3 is CATSGNQGFAEAFF. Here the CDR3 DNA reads TGTGCCACCAGTGGTAATCAGGGCTTTGCTGAAGCTTTCTTT.

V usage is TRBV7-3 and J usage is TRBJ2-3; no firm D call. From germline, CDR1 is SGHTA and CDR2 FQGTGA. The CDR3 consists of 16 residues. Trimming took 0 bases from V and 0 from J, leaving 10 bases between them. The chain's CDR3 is CASSLTYSLSTDTQYF. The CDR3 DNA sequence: TGTGCCAGCAGCTTAACGTACTCCCTTAGCACAGATACGCAGTATTTT. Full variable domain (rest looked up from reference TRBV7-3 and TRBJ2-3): GAGVSQTPSNKVTEKGKYVELRCDPISGHTALYWYRQSLGQGPEFLIYFQGTGAADDSGLPNDRFFAVRPEGSVSTLKIQRTERGDSAVYLCASSLTYSLSTDTQYFGPGTRLTVL.

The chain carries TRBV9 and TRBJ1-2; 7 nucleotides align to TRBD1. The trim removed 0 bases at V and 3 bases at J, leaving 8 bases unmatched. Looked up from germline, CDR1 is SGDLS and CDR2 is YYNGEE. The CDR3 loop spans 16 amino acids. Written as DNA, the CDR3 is TGTGCCAGCAGCGTAGAAAGGGACAGTAGATACTATGGCTACACCTTC. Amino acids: CASSVERDSRYYGYTF. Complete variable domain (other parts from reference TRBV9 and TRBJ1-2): DSGVTQTPKHLITATGQRVTLRCSPRSGDLSVYWYQQSLDQGLQFLIQYYNGEERAKGNILERFSAQQFPDLHSELNLSSLELGDSALYFCASSVERDSRYYGYTFGSGTRLTVV.

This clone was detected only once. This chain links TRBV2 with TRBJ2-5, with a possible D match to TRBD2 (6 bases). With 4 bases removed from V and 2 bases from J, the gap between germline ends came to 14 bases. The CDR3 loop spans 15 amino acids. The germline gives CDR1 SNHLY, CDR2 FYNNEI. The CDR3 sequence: CASSVETRRQETQYF. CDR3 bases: TGTGCCAGCAGTGTCGAGACTAGACGTCAAGAGACCCAGTACTTC.

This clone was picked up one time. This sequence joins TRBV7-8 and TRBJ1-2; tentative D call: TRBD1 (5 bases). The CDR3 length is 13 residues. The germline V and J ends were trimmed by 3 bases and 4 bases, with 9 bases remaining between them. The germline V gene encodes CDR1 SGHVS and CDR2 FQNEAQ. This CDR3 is CASSFQGLYGYTF. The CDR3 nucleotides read TGTGCCAGCAGCTTCCAGGGACTCTATGGCTACACCTTC. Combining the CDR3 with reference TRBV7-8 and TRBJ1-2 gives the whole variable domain GAGVSQSPRYKVAKRGQDVALRCDPISGHVSLFWYQQALGQGPEFLTYFQNEAQLDKSGLPSDRFFAERPEGSVSTLKIQRTQQEDSAVYLCASSFQGLYGYTFGSGTRLTVV.

CDR3 in DNA: TGCAGCGTTGAAGACCAAGGGACTAGCGGGAACATGTACGAGCAGTACTTC. Amino acid sequence: CSVEDQGTSGNMYEQYF. The rearrangement links TRBV29-1 to TRBJ2-7, with 13 bases fitting TRBD2. Germline assignment: CDR1 SQVTM and CDR2 ANQGSEA. CDR3 length: 17 amino acids. With 0 bases clipped from V and 4 bases from J, the junction kept 9 bases outside the gene matches.

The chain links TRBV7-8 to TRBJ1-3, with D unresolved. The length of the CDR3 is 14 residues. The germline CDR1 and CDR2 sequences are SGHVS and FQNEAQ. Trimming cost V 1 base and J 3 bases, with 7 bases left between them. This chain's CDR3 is CASSLVVRGNTIYF. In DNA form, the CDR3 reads TGTGCCAGCAGCTTAGTGGTGCGTGGAAACACCATATATTTT.

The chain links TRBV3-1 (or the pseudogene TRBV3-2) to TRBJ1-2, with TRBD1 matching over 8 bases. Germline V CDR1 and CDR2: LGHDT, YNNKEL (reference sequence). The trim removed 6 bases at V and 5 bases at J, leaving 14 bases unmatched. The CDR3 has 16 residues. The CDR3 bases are TGTGCCAGCAGACGAGCCGGGACAGGCCATTCTTATGGCTACACCTTC. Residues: CASRRAGTGHSYGYTF.

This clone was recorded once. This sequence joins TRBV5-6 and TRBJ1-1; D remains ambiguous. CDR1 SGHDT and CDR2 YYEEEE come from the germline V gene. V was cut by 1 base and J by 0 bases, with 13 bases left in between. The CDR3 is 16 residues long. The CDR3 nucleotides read TGTGCCAGCAGCTTGAAGAGGCCGACCATGAACACTGAAGCTTTCTTT. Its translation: CASSLKRPTMNTEAFF.

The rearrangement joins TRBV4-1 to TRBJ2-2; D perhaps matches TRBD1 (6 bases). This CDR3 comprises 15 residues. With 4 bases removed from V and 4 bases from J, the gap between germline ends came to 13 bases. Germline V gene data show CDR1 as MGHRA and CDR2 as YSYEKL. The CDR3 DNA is TGCGCCAGCAGCCTCCGGGACACCACCACCGGGGAGCTGTTTTTT. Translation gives CASSLRDTTTGELFF.

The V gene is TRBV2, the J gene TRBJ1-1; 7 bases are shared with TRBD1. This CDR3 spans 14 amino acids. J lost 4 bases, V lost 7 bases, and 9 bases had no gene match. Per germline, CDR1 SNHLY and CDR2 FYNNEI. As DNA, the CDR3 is TGTGCCAGCACTCCCTACAGGGGTTCCACTGAAGCTTTCTTT. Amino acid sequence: CASTPYRGSTEAFF.

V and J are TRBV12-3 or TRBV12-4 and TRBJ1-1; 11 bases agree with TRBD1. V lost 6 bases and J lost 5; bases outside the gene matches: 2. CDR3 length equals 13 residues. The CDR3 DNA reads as TGTGCCAGCAGGGGACAGGGGGGTACTGAAGCTTTCTTT. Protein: CASRGQGGTEAFF.

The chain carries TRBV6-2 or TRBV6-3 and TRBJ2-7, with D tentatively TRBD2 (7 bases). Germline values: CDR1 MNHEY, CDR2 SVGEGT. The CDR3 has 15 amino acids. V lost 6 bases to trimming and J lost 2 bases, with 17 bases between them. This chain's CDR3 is CASSPVWRGPYEQYF. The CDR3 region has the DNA TGTGCCAGCAGCCCCGTCTGGCGGGGGCCCTACGAGCAGTACTTC.

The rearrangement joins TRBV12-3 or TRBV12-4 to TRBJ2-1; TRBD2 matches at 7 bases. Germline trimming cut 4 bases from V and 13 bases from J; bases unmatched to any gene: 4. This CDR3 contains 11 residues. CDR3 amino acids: CASSSGGAQFF. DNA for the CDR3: TGTGCCAGCAGTTCGGGAGGAGCTCAGTTCTTC.